This TCR beta chain was captured by sequencing in a study of cytomegalovirus exposure and HLA in healthy donors. Regarding the study as a whole: In a later analysis, HLA-C alleles had the fewest associated TCRs, DRB1 alleles the most.

Comments on this clone: The antigen remains undetermined.

The PCR had 60 Vbeta and 13 Jbeta primers. Data came from immunoSEQ multiplex PCR; TCRdb stores just in-frame clones and leaves some out. The sample lists fewer than 50,000 clones, around 60% occurring once. The CDR3 extends over 17 amino acids. J was trimmed by 0 bases and V by 2 bases; bases with no gene match: 3. Germline V gives CDR1 SGHTA, CDR2 FQGNSA. The sample was PBMCs. The chain is built from TRBV7-2 and TRBJ2-5, with TRBD2 identical over 13 bases. The TCR sequence derives from a man in his sixties in good health and CMV-seropositive. Here the CDR3 DNA reads TGTGCCAGCAGCTTACTCGGGACTAGCGGGAACCAAGAGACCCAGTACTTC. Translation: CASSLLGTSGNQETQYF. Supplemented by reference TRBV7-2 and TRBJ2-5, the full variable domain reads GAGVSQSPSNKVTEKGKDVELRCDPISGHTALYWYRQSLGQGLEFLIYFQGNSAPDKSGLPSDRFSAERTGGSVSTLTIQRTQQEDSAVYLCASSLLGTSGNQETQYFGPGTRLLVL.